What follows are 30 T cell receptor beta chains derived from one specimen sequenced in a study of T cell responses to AZD1222 COVID-19 vaccine (dated by TCRdb to about 2021). Explained via the paper, the time point label denotes: baseline before first vaccination. Libraries came from the immunoSEQ multiplex PCR assay. Here the immuneACCESS table is served through TCRdb, limited to in-frame sequences with V and J called. Missing clones are a known gap in these copies; in checked studies unresolved V genes cover under half, and the rest lacks a known reason. The sample yields 90,000 to 120,000 clones; around 90% were counted once. The ten largest make up less than 25% of the sample. The sequencing used peripheral blood, collected on day 0 of AZD1222 vaccination. The receptors here all came from an adult in good health.

The V call is TRBV15, the J call TRBJ1-2; D possibly corresponds to TRBD1 (5 bases). CDR3 length equals 16 residues. The germline V gene has CDR1 LNHNV and CDR2 YYDKDF (reference sequence). The V end was cut by 0 bases, the J end by 7 bases, with 18 bases between. This chain's CDR3 is CATSRDRDPWDCGYTF. The CDR3 nucleotides read TGTGCCACCAGCAGAGACCGGGACCCATGGGACTGTGGCTACACCTTC.

This CDR3 reads CASSLDSTGELFF. The DNA for the CDR3 is TGTGCCAGCAGCTTAGATAGCACCGGGGAGCTGTTTTTT. This rearrangement joins TRBV7-9 to TRBJ2-2; D ambiguous. From germline, CDR1 is SEHNR and CDR2 FQNEAQ (reference sequence). Trimming left V 1 base short and J 4 bases short, with 4 bases between. This CDR3 has 13 amino acids.

J is TRBJ1-2 and V is TRBV2; D ambiguous. The CDR3 has 13 amino acids. Per germline, CDR1 SNHLY and CDR2 FYNNEI. The ends were cut back, 3 bases at V and 4 bases at J, with 9 bases in the middle. CDR3 coding DNA: TGTGCCAGCAGTGATTGGGCAGTCTATGGCTACACCTTC. This translates into CASSDWAVYGYTF. Using reference TRBV2 and TRBJ1-2 for the parts outside the CDR3, the full variable domain is EPEVTQTPSHQVTQMGQEVILRCVPISNHLYFYWYRQILGQKVEFLVSFYNNEISEKSEIFDDQFSVERPDGSNFTLKIRSTKLEDSAMYFCASSDWAVYGYTFGSGTRLTVV.

The chain carries TRBV18 and TRBJ1-1; D gene uncertain. The CDR3 extends over 13 amino acids. Germline CDR1 and CDR2: KGHSH and LQKENI. V was clipped by 4 bases and J by 0 bases, with 6 bases between them. This CDR3 reads CASSQILNTEAFF. CDR3 nucleotide sequence: TGTGCCAGCTCACAGATTTTGAACACTGAAGCTTTCTTT. Full variable domain (missing parts from reference TRBV18 and TRBJ1-1): NAGVMQNPRHLVRRRGQEARLRCSPMKGHSHVYWYRQLPEEGLKFMVYLQKENIIDESGMPKERFSAEFPKEGPSILRIQQVVRGDSAAYFCASSQILNTEAFFGQGTRLTVV.

The sample holds one count of this clone. The chain joins TRBV27 to TRBJ1-6; possible D gene TRBD1, 6 bases. Germline CDR1 MNHEY, CDR2 SMNVEV (reference sequence). Trimming removed 4 bases at V and 0 bases at J, with 13 bases between. CDR3 size: 17 residues. The CDR3: CASSYLQGSSYNSPLHF. CDR3 DNA sequence: TGTGCCAGCAGTTACCTACAGGGTAGCTCCTATAATTCACCCCTCCACTTT.

This rearrangement joins TRBV11-2 to TRBJ2-1; D may be TRBD2 (5 bases). Germline V gene lookup returns CDR1 SGHAT and CDR2 FQNNGV. V lost 1 base, J lost 6 bases, and 13 bases lay in between. This CDR3 spans 15 amino acids. CDR3 region: CASSLAPAAGNEQFF. The CDR3 DNA sequence: TGTGCCAGCAGCTTAGCTCCGGCGGCGGGCAATGAGCAGTTCTTC.

This CDR3 is CASSWRDFTDTQYF. CDR3 nucleotide sequence: TGTGCCAGCAGTTGGCGGGACTTCACAGATACGCAGTATTTT. This rearrangement joins TRBV6-5 to TRBJ2-3; possible D gene TRBD2, 6 bases. This CDR3 region has 14 residues. Deletions cut 4 bases from V and 2 bases from J, with 10 bases between. Germline loops: CDR1 MNHEY, CDR2 SVGAGI.

V and J are TRBV6-5 and TRBJ1-5; D call uncertain. Germline V gene data show CDR1 as MNHEY and CDR2 as SVGAGI. This CDR3 spans 12 amino acids. The V end lost 6 bases, the J end lost 4 bases, and 7 bases lay between the germline ends. CDR3 sequence reads: CASSRANQPQHF. The CDR3, as DNA: TGTGCCAGCAGCCGAGCAAATCAGCCCCAGCATTTT.

V and J are TRBV25-1 and TRBJ1-3; D might be TRBD1 (6 bases). V shed 1 base and J shed 0 bases, with 13 bases lying between them. Per the germline V gene, CDR1 is MGHDK and CDR2 is SYGVNS. The CDR3 covers 17 residues. CDR3 loop: CASSESRTGSSGNTIYF. The CDR3 nucleotides read TGTGCCAGCAGTGAATCGAGAACAGGGAGCTCTGGAAACACCATATATTTT.

The rearrangement links TRBV11-3 to TRBJ1-3; D not resolved. Germline V gene lookup returns CDR1 SGHNT and CDR2 YENEEA. The CDR3 extends over 15 amino acids. The V gene lost 5 bases and the J gene lost 0 bases, with 11 bases spanning the gap. CDR3: CASSLRGSSGNTIYF. CDR3 DNA: TGTGCCAGCAGCCTTCGGGGAAGCTCTGGAAACACCATATATTTT. Full variable domain (missing parts from reference TRBV11-3 and TRBJ1-3): EAGVVQSPRYKIIEKKQPVAFWCNPISGHNTLYWYLQNLGQGPELLIRYENEEAVDDSQLPKDRFSAERLKGVDSTLKIQPAELGDSAVYLCASSLRGSSGNTIYFGEGSWLTVV.

The CDR3 coding sequence is TGTGCCAGCAGCCTAAGATGGAGGGGAGCGAACACTGAAGCTTTCTTT. Its protein product is CASSLRWRGANTEAFF. This chain links TRBV28 with TRBJ1-1; D might be TRBD1 (5 bases). Germline CDR1 is MDHEN and CDR2 is SYDVKM. Trimming cost V 6 bases and J 1 base, with 18 bases left between them. The CDR3 runs 16 residues. Full variable domain (remainder filled in from reference TRBV28 and TRBJ1-1): DVKVTQSSRYLVKRTGEKVFLECVQDMDHENMFWYRQDPGLGLRLIYFSYDVKMKEKGDIPEGYSVSREKKERFSLILESASTNQTSMYLCASSLRWRGANTEAFFGQGTRLTVV.

J is TRBJ1-1 and V is TRBV6-6, with 7 bases aligning to TRBD1. Germline assignment: CDR1 MNHNY and CDR2 SVGAGI (reference sequence). The CDR3 runs to 17 residues. Trimming removed 5 bases from V and 1 base from J; junction bases left unmatched: 13. The CDR3 region is CASSHRIVGGRNTEAFF. The CDR3 region has the DNA TGTGCCAGCAGTCATCGCATAGTAGGGGGCAGGAACACTGAAGCTTTCTTT.

The CDR3 sequence is CSADWGEQFF. The CDR3 DNA is TGCAGTGCCGACTGGGGTGAGCAGTTCTTC. The chain joins TRBV20-1 to TRBJ2-1; D unclear. The CDR3 runs 10 residues. The germline CDR1 and CDR2 sequences are DFQATT and SNEGSKA (reference sequence). V was cut by 6 bases and J by 9 bases, with 9 bases left in between.

In this sample, this clone turned up once. The genes are TRBV6-1 and TRBJ2-1; 7 bases fit TRBD2. Trimming at V came to 2 bases and at J to 7 bases, leaving 11 bases not matched to a gene. The germline V gene encodes CDR1 MNHNS and CDR2 SASEGT. The CDR3 totals 16 residues. The DNA of the CDR3 is TGTGCCAGCAGTGAAAATCGGCCTAGCGGACCGAATGAGCAGTTCTTC. Its protein product is CASSENRPSGPNEQFF.

The chain couples TRBV21-1 to TRBJ2-5; the table's D call, TRBD2, was not checked against the DNA. TRBV21-1 is reported as a pseudogene. The CDR3 is 16 residues long. The CDR3 DNA reads TGTGCCAGCAGCAAAGGGTGCCGAGATGGCCAAGAGACCCAGTACTTC. Protein product: CASSKGCRDGQETQYF.

V is TRBV4-3 and J is TRBJ1-6; a weak D match, TRBD1 (5 bases). V was pared by 4 bases and J by 9 bases, with 25 bases between. Germline CDR1 LGHNA, CDR2 YSLEER. This CDR3 is 18 amino acids long. The CDR3 DNA reads TGCGCCAGCAGCCTTAGAGGTTTGGGGGTGATTCACGGTTCACCCCTCCACTTT. This translates into CASSLRGLGVIHGSPLHF.

The V call is TRBV7-2, the J call TRBJ1-6; no firm D call. The length of the CDR3 is 15 residues. Germline CDR1 reads SGHTA; CDR2 reads FQGNSA. Trimming shortened V by 4 bases and J by 2 bases, and 9 bases separated the two germline ends. CDR3 sequence (DNA): TGTGCCAGCAGCTCCCGGAGGGCCTATAATTCACCCCTCCACTTT. As protein: CASSSRRAYNSPLHF. The full variable domain, with the rest looked up from reference TRBV7-2 and TRBJ1-6, is GAGVSQSPSNKVTEKGKDVELRCDPISGHTALYWYRQSLGQGLEFLIYFQGNSAPDKSGLPSDRFSAERTGGSVSTLTIQRTQQEDSAVYLCASSSRRAYNSPLHFGNGTRLTVT.

V gene TRBV18 combines with J gene TRBJ2-1; D uncertain. Looked up from germline, CDR1 is KGHSH and CDR2 is LQKENI. This CDR3 has 12 amino acids. V was clipped by 4 bases and J by 15 bases, with 16 bases between them. The CDR3 DNA is TGTGCCAGCTCACTTCCGGATCTATCCCCGTTCTTC. Translating it yields CASSLPDLSPFF.

In this sample, this clone turned up once. The rearrangement joins TRBV6-1 to TRBJ1-6; TRBD1 matches at 7 bases. Germline CDR1 MNHNS, CDR2 SASEGT. J lost 9 bases, V lost 3 bases, and 11 bases had no gene match. The CDR3 runs to 16 residues. CDR3 coding DNA: TGTGCCAGCAGTGAGAGGTCAGGGGGATCCGGTTCACCCCTCCACTTT. Translated: CASSERSGGSGSPLHF.

The chain uses TRBV6-1 and TRBJ1-1; D not certain. V was shortened by 2 bases and J by 4 bases, with 11 bases between the two germline ends. In germline, CDR1 is MNHNS, CDR2 SASEGT. This CDR3 region has 14 residues. CDR3 nucleotides: TGTGCCAGCAGTGAACGGCCGGAAACCACTGAAGCTTTCTTT. It is translated as CASSERPETTEAFF.

The table lists this clone with a count of one. The rearrangement uses TRBV6-2 or TRBV6-3 and TRBJ1-5, with unresolved D. The CDR3 length is 14 residues. The V gene's germline CDR1 is MNHEY and CDR2 SVGEGT. V was cut by 0 bases and J by 3 bases, with 6 bases left in between. Written as DNA, the CDR3 is TGTGCCAGCAGTTACTCGATTGCCAATCAGCCCCAGCATTTT. Translation: CASSYSIANQPQHF.

This clone was recorded once. The chain recombines TRBV27 with TRBJ2-7, with D unclear. Germline CDR1 MNHEY, CDR2 SMNVEV (reference sequence). CDR3 length: 15 amino acids. Trimming pared 2 bases from V and 3 bases from J, leaving 14 bases between. CDR3 amino acids: CASSLQQIPIYEQYF. The DNA for the CDR3 is TGTGCCAGCAGTTTACAACAGATCCCAATCTACGAGCAGTACTTC.

This clone was observed once. J is TRBJ1-1 and V is TRBV6-1, with 9 positions matching TRBD1. The junction had 5 bases not matched to a gene; V was cut back by 3 bases and J by 6 bases. Germline CDR1 is MNHNS and CDR2 is SASEGT. The CDR3 length is 14 residues. CDR3 coding DNA: TGTGCCAGCAGTGACCGGACAGGGGCATCTGAAGCTTTCTTT. Translation: CASSDRTGASEAFF.

The CDR3 DNA reads as TGTGCCAGCAGGTCAGGGATGGGATCACCCCTCCACTTT. It is translated as CASRSGMGSPLHF. V and J are TRBV6-5 and TRBJ1-6; tentative D call: TRBD1 (5 bases). CDR3 length: 13 amino acids. CDR1 is MNHEY, CDR2 SVGAGI, per germline. V was trimmed by 6 bases and J by 10 bases, leaving 13 bases between them.

The chain employs TRBV15 and TRBJ1-2; D call uncertain. Per germline, CDR1 LNHNV and CDR2 YYDKDF (reference sequence). This CDR3 contains 15 residues. Trimming shortened V by 0 bases and J by 4 bases, and 12 bases separated the two germline ends. The CDR3: CATSRDYGVSYGYTF. In DNA form, the CDR3 reads TGTGCCACCAGCAGAGATTACGGAGTTAGCTATGGCTACACCTTC.

This chain uses TRBV5-4 with TRBJ2-2; 8 bases map to TRBD2. Germline CDR1 is SGHNT and CDR2 is YYREEE (reference sequence). This CDR3 region has 15 residues. The trim removed 3 bases at V and 5 bases at J, leaving 6 bases unmatched. CDR3 coding DNA: TGTGCCAGCAGCTCCATGGGACTAGGGACCGGGGAGCTGTTTTTT. Its translation is CASSSMGLGTGELFF.

CDR3 loop: CASSRNSATEAFF. CDR3 bases: TGTGCCAGCAGCCGTAACAGCGCTACTGAAGCTTTCTTT. The V gene is TRBV7-9, the J gene TRBJ1-1; the D is unclear. Germline V gene data show CDR1 as SEHNR and CDR2 as FQNEAQ (reference sequence). V was clipped by 5 bases and J by 5 bases, with 12 bases between them. CDR3 length: 13 amino acids.

The V call is TRBV5-4, the J call TRBJ1-3, with no clear D. The CDR3 runs 13 residues. Germline CDR1 reads SGHNT; CDR2 reads YYREEE (reference sequence). The ends were cut back, 1 base at V and 4 bases at J, with 6 bases in the middle. The CDR3 region is CASSLSRGNTIYF. For the CDR3, the DNA is TGTGCCAGCAGCTTGAGTCGGGGAAACACCATATATTTT.

This clone was recorded only once. The V gene is TRBV7-9, the J gene TRBJ1-1; D gene uncertain. With 1 base removed from V and 7 bases from J, the gap between germline ends came to 10 bases. Per the germline V gene, CDR1 is SEHNR and CDR2 is FQNEAQ (reference sequence). This CDR3 spans 13 amino acids. The chain's CDR3 is CASSLGRHDEAFF. The CDR3 nucleotides are TGTGCCAGCAGCTTAGGGAGACACGATGAAGCTTTCTTT.

CDR3 DNA: TGCGCCAGCAGCTTGTTCTCCCGGGGGGCTAACTATGGCTACACCTTC. It specifies CASSLFSRGANYGYTF. This chain uses TRBV5-1 with TRBJ1-2; the D gene is possibly TRBD1 (5 bases). The V end lost 1 base, the J end lost 0 bases, and 13 bases lay between the germline ends. From germline, CDR1 is SGHRS and CDR2 YFSETQ. This CDR3 comprises 16 residues. Full variable domain (remainder filled in from reference TRBV5-1 and TRBJ1-2): KAGVTQTPRYLIKTRGQQVTLSCSPISGHRSVSWYQQTPGQGLQFLFEYFSETQRNKGNFPGRFSGRQFSNSRSEMNVSTLELGDSALYLCASSLFSRGANYGYTFGSGTRLTVV.